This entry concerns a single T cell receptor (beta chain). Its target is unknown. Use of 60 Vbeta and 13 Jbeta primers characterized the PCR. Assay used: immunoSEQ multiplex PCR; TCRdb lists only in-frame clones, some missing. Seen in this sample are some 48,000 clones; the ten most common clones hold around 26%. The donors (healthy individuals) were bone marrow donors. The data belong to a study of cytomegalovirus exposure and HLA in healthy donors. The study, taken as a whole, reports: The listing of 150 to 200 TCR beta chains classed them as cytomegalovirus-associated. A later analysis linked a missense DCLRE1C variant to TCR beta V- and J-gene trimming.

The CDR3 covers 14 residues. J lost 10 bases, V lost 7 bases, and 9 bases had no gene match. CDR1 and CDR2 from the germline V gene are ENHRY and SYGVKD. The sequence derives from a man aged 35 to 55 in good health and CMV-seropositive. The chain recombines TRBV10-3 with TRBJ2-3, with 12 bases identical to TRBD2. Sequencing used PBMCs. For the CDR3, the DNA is TGTGCCATCAAGGGGACTAGCGGGCCCACCTCGCAGTATTTT. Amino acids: CAIKGTSGPTSQYF.